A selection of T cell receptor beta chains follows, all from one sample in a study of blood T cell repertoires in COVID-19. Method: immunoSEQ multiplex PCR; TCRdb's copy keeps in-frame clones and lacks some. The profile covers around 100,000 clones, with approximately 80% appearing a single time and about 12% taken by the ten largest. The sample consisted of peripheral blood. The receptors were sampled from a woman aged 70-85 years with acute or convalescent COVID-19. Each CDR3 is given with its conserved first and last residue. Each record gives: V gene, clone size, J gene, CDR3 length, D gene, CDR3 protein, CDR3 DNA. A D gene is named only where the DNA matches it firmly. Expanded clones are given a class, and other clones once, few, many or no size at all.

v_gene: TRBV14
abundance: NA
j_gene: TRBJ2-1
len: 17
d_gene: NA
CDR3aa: CASSSLLNPGRYNEQFF
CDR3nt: TGTGCCAGCAGCTCCCTGTTAAACCCGGGTCGATACAATGAGCAGTTCTTC

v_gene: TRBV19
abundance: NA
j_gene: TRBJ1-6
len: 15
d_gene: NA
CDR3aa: CASSNQGSYNSPLHF
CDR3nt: TGTGCCAGTAGTAATCAGGGATCCTATAATTCACCCCTCCACTTT

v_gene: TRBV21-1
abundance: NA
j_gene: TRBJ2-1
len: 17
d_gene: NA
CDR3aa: CASSNVDIGLASREQFF
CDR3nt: TGTGCCAGCAGCAACGTTGATATTGGACTAGCGTCCCGGGAGCAGTTCTTC

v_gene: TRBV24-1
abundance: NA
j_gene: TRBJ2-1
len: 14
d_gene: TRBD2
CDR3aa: CATTTGLAVNEQFF
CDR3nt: TGTGCCACCACTACGGGACTAGCGGTCAATGAGCAGTTCTTC

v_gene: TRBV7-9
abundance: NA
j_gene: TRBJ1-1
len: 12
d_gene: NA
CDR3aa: CASSLLNTEAFF
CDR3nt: TGTGCCAGCAGCCTCCTGAACACTGAAGCTTTCTTT

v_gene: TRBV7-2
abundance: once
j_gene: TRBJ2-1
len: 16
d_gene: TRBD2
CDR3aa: CASSLAGGLFNNEQFF
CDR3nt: TGTGCCAGCAGTCTAGCGGGGGGGTTATTTAACAATGAGCAGTTCTTC

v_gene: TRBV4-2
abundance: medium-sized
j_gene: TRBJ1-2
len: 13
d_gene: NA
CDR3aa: CASSQGGNYGYTF
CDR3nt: TGTGCCAGCAGCCAAGGAGGGAACTATGGCTACACCTTC

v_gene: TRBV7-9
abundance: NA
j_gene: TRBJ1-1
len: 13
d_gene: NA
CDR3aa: CASSLEGPTEAFF
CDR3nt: TGTGCCAGCAGCTTAGAGGGGCCCACTGAAGCTTTCTTT

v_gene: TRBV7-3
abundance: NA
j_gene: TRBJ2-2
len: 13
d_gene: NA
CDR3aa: CASSEQGTGELFF
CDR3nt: TGTGCCAGCAGCGAACAGGGAACCGGGGAGCTGTTTTTT

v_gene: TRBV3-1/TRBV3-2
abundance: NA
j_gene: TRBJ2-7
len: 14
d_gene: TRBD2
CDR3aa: CASTLAGGLGEQYF
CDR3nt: TGTGCCAGCACCCTAGCGGGGGGGCTGGGTGAGCAGTACTTC

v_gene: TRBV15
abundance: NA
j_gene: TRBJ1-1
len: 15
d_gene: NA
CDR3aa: CATSRDYSGNTEAFF
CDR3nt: TGTGCCACCAGCAGAGATTACAGCGGTAACACTGAAGCTTTCTTT

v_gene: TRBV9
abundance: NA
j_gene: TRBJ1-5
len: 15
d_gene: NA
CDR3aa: CASSVTGGVGQPQHF
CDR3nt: TGTGCCAGCAGCGTTACAGGCGGAGTCGGACAGCCCCAGCATTTT

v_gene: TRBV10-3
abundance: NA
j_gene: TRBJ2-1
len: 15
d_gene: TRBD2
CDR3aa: CAISVNGGAGNEQFF
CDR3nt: TGTGCCATCAGTGTAAACGGGGGGGCAGGGAATGAGCAGTTCTTC

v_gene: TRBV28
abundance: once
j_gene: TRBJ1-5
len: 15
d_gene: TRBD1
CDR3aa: CASRQLQGADQPQHF
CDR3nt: TGTGCCAGCAGACAACTACAGGGGGCCGATCAGCCCCAGCATTTT

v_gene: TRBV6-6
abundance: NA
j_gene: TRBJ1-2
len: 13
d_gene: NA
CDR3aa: CASSKDRDYGYTF
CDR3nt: TGTGCCAGCAGCAAAGACAGAGACTATGGCTACACCTTC

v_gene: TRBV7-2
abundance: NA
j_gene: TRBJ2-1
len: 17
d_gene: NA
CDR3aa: CASSLGTRISSYNEQFF
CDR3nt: TGTGCCAGCAGCTTAGGAACGCGGATCAGCTCCTACAATGAGCAGTTCTTC

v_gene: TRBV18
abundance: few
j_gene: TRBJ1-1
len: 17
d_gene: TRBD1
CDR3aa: CASSPRVGDRVNTEAFF
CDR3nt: TGTGCCAGCTCACCACGAGTCGGGGACAGGGTGAACACTGAAGCTTTCTTT

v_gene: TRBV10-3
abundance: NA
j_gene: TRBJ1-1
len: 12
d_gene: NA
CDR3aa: CAISVTGFGAFF
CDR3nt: TGTGCCATCAGTGTAACAGGTTTTGGGGCTTTCTTT

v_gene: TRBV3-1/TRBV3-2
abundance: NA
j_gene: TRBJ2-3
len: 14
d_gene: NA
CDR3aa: CASSHRGEGNEQYF
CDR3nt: TGTGCCAGCAGCCACAGGGGAGAGGGGAATGAGCAGTATTTT

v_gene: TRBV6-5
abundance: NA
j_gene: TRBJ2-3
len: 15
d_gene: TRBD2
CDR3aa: CASSYRGLATDTQYF
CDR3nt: TGTGCCAGCAGTTACAGGGGACTAGCGACAGATACGCAGTATTTT

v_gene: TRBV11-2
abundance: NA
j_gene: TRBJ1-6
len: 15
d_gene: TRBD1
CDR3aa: CASSSLRQGRGPLHF
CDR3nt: TGTGCCAGCAGCTCACTCCGACAGGGAAGGGGGCCCCTCCACTTT

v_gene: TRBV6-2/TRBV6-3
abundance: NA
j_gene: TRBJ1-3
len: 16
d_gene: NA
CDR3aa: CASSLRQAGSGNTIYF
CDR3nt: TGTGCCAGCAGTCTTCGACAGGCCGGCTCTGGAAACACCATATATTTT

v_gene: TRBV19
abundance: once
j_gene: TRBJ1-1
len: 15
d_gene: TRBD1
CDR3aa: CASSIETGRNTEAFF
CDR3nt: TGTGCCAGTAGTATTGAGACAGGGCGGAACACTGAAGCTTTCTTT

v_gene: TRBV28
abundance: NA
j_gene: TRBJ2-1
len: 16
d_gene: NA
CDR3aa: CASSLGTPSSYNEQFF
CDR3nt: TGTGCCAGCAGTTTAGGGACACCTAGCTCCTACAATGAGCAGTTCTTC

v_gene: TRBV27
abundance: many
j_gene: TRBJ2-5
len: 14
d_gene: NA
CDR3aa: CASSPPGSWLGQYF
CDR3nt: TGTGCCAGCAGCCCCCCGGGGTCCTGGTTAGGCCAGTACTTC

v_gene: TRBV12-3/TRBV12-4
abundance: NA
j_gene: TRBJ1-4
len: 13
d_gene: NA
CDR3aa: CASSPWRGEKLFF
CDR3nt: TGTGCCAGCAGTCCCTGGAGAGGAGAAAAACTGTTTTTT

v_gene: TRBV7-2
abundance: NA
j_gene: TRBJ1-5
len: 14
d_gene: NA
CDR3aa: CASSLRDNYQPQHF
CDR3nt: TGTGCCAGCAGCTTACGTGACAACTATCAGCCCCAGCATTTT

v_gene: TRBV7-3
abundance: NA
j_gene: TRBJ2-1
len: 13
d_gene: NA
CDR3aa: CASSLQTRDEQFF
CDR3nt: TGTGCCAGCAGCTTACAAACTAGGGATGAGCAGTTCTTC

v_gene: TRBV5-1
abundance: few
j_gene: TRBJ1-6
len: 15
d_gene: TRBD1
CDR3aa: CASSSRGVDNSPLHF
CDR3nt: TGCGCCAGCAGCAGCAGGGGGGTGGATAATTCACCCCTCCACTTT

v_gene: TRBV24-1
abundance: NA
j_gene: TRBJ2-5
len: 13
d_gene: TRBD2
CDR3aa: CATRGSGAETQYF
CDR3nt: TGTGCCACCCGCGGTAGCGGGGCGGAGACCCAGTACTTC

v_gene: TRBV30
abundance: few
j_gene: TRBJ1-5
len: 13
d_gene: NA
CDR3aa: CAWRGQSNQPQHF
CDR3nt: TGTGCCTGGAGGGGACAAAGCAATCAGCCCCAGCATTTT

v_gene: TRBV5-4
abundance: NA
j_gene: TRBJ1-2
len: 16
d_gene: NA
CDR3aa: CASSSAIGQLNYGYTF
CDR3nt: TGTGCCAGCAGCTCGGCAATTGGGCAGCTGAACTATGGCTACACCTTC

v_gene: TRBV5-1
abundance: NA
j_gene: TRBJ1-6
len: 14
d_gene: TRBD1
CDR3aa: CASSRDRVNSPLHF
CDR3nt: TGCGCCAGCAGCAGGGACAGGGTCAATTCACCCCTCCACTTT